The next 23 T cell receptor beta chains were all read from a single sample in a study of T cell changes during pregnancy in multiple sclerosis. Method: immunoSEQ multiplex PCR; TCRdb's copy keeps in-frame clones and lacks some. The sample has some 120,000 clones, 90% to 98% seen once. The sample here was peripheral blood, taken after pregnancy. The receptor source for this set is a female donor with multiple sclerosis, enrolled in a pregnancy study.

The chain links TRBV2 to TRBJ1-1; D gene unclear. This CDR3 comprises 11 residues. Germline V gene sequence: CDR1 SNHLY, CDR2 FYNNEI. V lost 6 bases and J lost 2, with 4 bases in between. CDR3: CASRYNTEAFF. The CDR3 region has the DNA TGTGCCAGCAGATATAACACTGAAGCTTTCTTT. The whole variable domain, remainder taken from reference TRBV2 and TRBJ1-1, is EPEVTQTPSHQVTQMGQEVILRCVPISNHLYFYWYRQILGQKVEFLVSFYNNEISEKSEIFDDQFSVERPDGSNFTLKIRSTKLEDSAMYFCASRYNTEAFFGQGTRLTVV.

This chain links TRBV7-8 with TRBJ2-2; 10 bases fit TRBD1. The CDR3 loop spans 14 amino acids. Germline V gives CDR1 SGHVS, CDR2 FQNEAQ. The V gene end was trimmed by 3 bases and the J gene end by 7 bases; junction bases not matched to a gene: 2. The CDR3 spells CASSLTGGSGELFF. The CDR3 nucleotides read TGTGCCAGCAGCTTGACAGGGGGCAGCGGGGAGCTGTTTTTT.

V gene TRBV6-5 combines with J gene TRBJ2-1, with a tentative D call TRBD2 (6 bases). The CDR3 sequence is 16 residues long. The germline V and J ends were trimmed by 0 bases and 4 bases, with 13 bases remaining between them. Germline values: CDR1 MNHEY, CDR2 SVGAGI. CDR3 in DNA: TGTGCCAGCAGTTACTCAGGGTCGGGACTGTACAATGAGCAGTTCTTC. It is translated as CASSYSGSGLYNEQFF.

V usage is TRBV7-2 and J usage is TRBJ2-7; 12 nucleotides line up with TRBD2. This CDR3 is 18 amino acids long. Trimming took 1 base from V and 2 from J; bases not matched to a gene: 9. Germline V gene sequence: CDR1 SGHTA, CDR2 FQGNSA. The CDR3 loop is CASSLGAGASGRAYEQYF. Written as DNA, the CDR3 is TGTGCCAGCAGCTTAGGGGCTGGAGCTAGCGGGAGGGCCTACGAGCAGTACTTC. Full variable domain (remainder filled in from reference TRBV7-2 and TRBJ2-7): GAGVSQSPSNKVTEKGKDVELRCDPISGHTALYWYRQSLGQGLEFLIYFQGNSAPDKSGLPSDRFSAERTGGSVSTLTIQRTQQEDSAVYLCASSLGAGASGRAYEQYFGPGTRLTVT.

The chain is built from TRBV28 and TRBJ2-5; 9 bases align to TRBD1. Germline V CDR1 and CDR2: MDHEN, SYDVKM. V lost 4 bases, J lost 4 bases, and 7 bases stayed unmatched. CDR3 size: 15 residues. CDR3 nucleotides: TGTGCCAGCAGTTACGGGACAGGGCAGGGAGAGACCCAGTACTTC. Translation gives CASSYGTGQGETQYF.

The genes are TRBV7-9 and TRBJ2-3; 9 bases are a match to TRBD1. V shed 4 bases and J 3 bases; nucleotides not matched to a gene: 2. This CDR3 contains 14 residues. Germline loops: CDR1 SEHNR, CDR2 FQNEAQ (reference sequence). The CDR3 here is CASSSGQGTDTQYF. The CDR3 DNA reads as TGTGCCAGCAGCTCAGGACAGGGGACAGATACGCAGTATTTT.

This sequence joins TRBV13 and TRBJ2-7, with 11 bases that match TRBD2. The V gene's germline CDR1 is PRHDT and CDR2 FYEKMQ (reference sequence). This CDR3 is 18 amino acids long. Trimming removed 1 base from V and 3 bases from J; junction bases left unmatched: 11. The CDR3 reads CASSLAPIAGGPVYEQYF. The CDR3 coding sequence is TGTGCCAGCAGCTTAGCCCCTATAGCGGGAGGGCCGGTCTACGAGCAGTACTTC.

J is TRBJ1-2 and V is TRBV30; D remains ambiguous. In germline, CDR1 is GTSNPN, CDR2 SVGIG (reference sequence). The CDR3 is made up of 12 amino acids. Trimming took 3 bases from V and 8 from J, leaving 13 bases between them. In DNA, the CDR3 is TGTGCCTGGAGCCAGACTCCTAGCGGCTACACCTTC. This codes for CAWSQTPSGYTF.

The rearrangement uses TRBV18 and TRBJ1-2; 9 positions agree with TRBD1. This CDR3 has 18 amino acids. Trimming took 5 bases from V and 2 from J; bases not matched to a gene: 15. CDR1 and CDR2 from the germline V gene are KGHSH and LQKENI. CDR3 residues: CASSIRSGQGKPNYGYTF. The CDR3 DNA sequence: TGTGCCAGCTCAATACGCTCGGGACAGGGAAAACCGAACTATGGCTACACCTTC.

The chain combines TRBV10-3 with TRBJ1-4; TRBD1 is a possible D gene (5 bases). The CDR3 runs 15 residues. Trimming took off 2 bases at V and 2 bases at J, with 9 bases between the two ends. Looked up from germline, CDR1 is ENHRY and CDR2 is SYGVKD. The CDR3 nucleotides are TGTGCCATCAGTGAGAGGCAGGGTACTAATGAAAAACTGTTTTTT. Its translation is CAISERQGTNEKLFF.

The DNA for the CDR3 is TGTGCCAGCAGTTTATCCGGGACAGGGAGCACTGAAGCTTTCTTT. It is translated as CASSLSGTGSTEAFF. The rearrangement joins TRBV28 to TRBJ1-1; the match to TRBD1 covers 9 bases. CDR3 length equals 15 residues. CDR1 and CDR2 (germline): MDHEN, SYDVKM. Trimming cost V 1 base and J 4 bases; bases outside gene matches: 4.

The V gene is TRBV28, the J gene TRBJ2-1, with 8 nucleotides matching TRBD2. Per the germline V gene, CDR1 is MDHEN and CDR2 is SYDVKM. The CDR3 extends over 17 amino acids. J lost 9 bases, V lost 3 bases, and 16 bases had no gene match. As DNA, the CDR3 is TGTGCCAGCAGTTTCGGGGTGGGGCTAGCGGGCTCCGGTGAGCAGTTCTTC. Amino acids: CASSFGVGLAGSGEQFF. The complete variable domain, with remaining parts taken from reference TRBV28 and TRBJ2-1, reads DVKVTQSSRYLVKRTGEKVFLECVQDMDHENMFWYRQDPGLGLRLIYFSYDVKMKEKGDIPEGYSVSREKKERFSLILESASTNQTSMYLCASSFGVGLAGSGEQFFGPGTRLTVL.

The chain uses TRBV27 and TRBJ2-2, with TRBD2 matching 7 bases. There are 13 residues in the CDR3. CDR1 is MNHEY and CDR2 is SMNVEV in the germline V gene (reference sequence). The V and J ends lost 6 bases and 7 bases, in that order; junction bases with no gene match: 5. The CDR3 DNA reads TGTGCCAGCAGAGCTAGCGGTCTCGGGGAGCTGTTTTTT. It encodes CASRASGLGELFF.

The rearrangement links TRBV18 to TRBJ2-1; weak D call: TRBD2 (6 bases). V was shortened by 6 bases and J by 4 bases, with 22 bases between the two germline ends. Germline CDR1 is KGHSH and CDR2 is LQKENI. This CDR3 comprises 17 residues. CDR3 bases: TGTGCCAGCTCCGGGGACTCTCAACAACGATATTACAATGAGCAGTTCTTC. It specifies CASSGDSQQRYYNEQFF. Looking up the rest from reference TRBV18 and TRBJ2-1 gives the full variable domain: NAGVMQNPRHLVRRRGQEARLRCSPMKGHSHVYWYRQLPEEGLKFMVYLQKENIIDESGMPKERFSAEFPKEGPSILRIQQVVRGDSAAYFCASSGDSQQRYYNEQFFGPGTRLTVL.

CDR3 sequence: CASSLSTGTGSWEQYF. CDR3 in DNA: TGTGCCAGCAGTTTATCCACCGGGACAGGGTCGTGGGAGCAGTACTTC. V and J are TRBV28 and TRBJ2-7; 9 bases map to TRBD1. The CDR3 has 16 residues. V was pared by 1 base and J by 7 bases, with 11 bases of the junction left unmatched. Per germline, CDR1 MDHEN and CDR2 SYDVKM. The variable domain in full, completed from reference TRBV28 and TRBJ2-7, reads DVKVTQSSRYLVKRTGEKVFLECVQDMDHENMFWYRQDPGLGLRLIYFSYDVKMKEKGDIPEGYSVSREKKERFSLILESASTNQTSMYLCASSLSTGTGSWEQYFGPGTRLTVT.

The V call is TRBV18, the J call TRBJ2-1; TRBD1 matches 10 bases. The CDR3 has 16 amino acids. V lost 3 bases, J lost 9 bases, and 11 bases stayed unmatched. Germline V CDR1 and CDR2: KGHSH, LQKENI. CDR3 in DNA: TGTGCCAGCTCACCCCAGCCGGGACAGGGGTACGGTGAGCAGTTCTTC. This sequence encodes CASSPQPGQGYGEQFF.

The chain uses TRBV7-2 and TRBJ1-4, with D perhaps TRBD1 (6 bases). V shed 0 bases and J shed 4 bases, with 15 bases lying between them. The CDR3 has 17 residues. Per the germline V gene, CDR1 is SGHTA and CDR2 is FQGNSA. The CDR3 DNA sequence: TGTGCCAGCAGCTTAGCGGCAGGGGTTGGCCTTAATGAAAAACTGTTTTTT. Translation: CASSLAAGVGLNEKLFF.

V usage is TRBV27 and J usage is TRBJ2-1; TRBD2 aligns across 7 bases. Germline-derived CDR1 and CDR2 are MNHEY and SMNVEV (reference sequence). The CDR3 covers 15 residues. Trimming took 1 base from V and 7 from J; bases not matched to a gene: 7. The CDR3 region has the DNA TGTGCCAGCAGTTTATGGGGGAGGGCCGGGAATGAGCAGTTCTTC. Its translation: CASSLWGRAGNEQFF.

The V call is TRBV6-4, the J call TRBJ2-2; 9 nucleotides match TRBD1. Germline V lookup: CDR1 MRHNA, CDR2 SNTAGT. V shed 2 bases, J shed 5 bases, and the junction held 3 bases outside the gene matches. The CDR3 totals 15 residues. CDR3 DNA sequence: TGTGCCAGCAGTGACGCCGGGACAGGGACCGGGGAGCTGTTTTTT. It codes for CASSDAGTGTGELFF.

V usage is TRBV6-4 and J usage is TRBJ2-3; maybe TRBD1 (5 bases). The CDR3 totals 14 residues. Trimming shortened V by 4 bases and J by 2 bases, and 10 bases separated the two germline ends. The germline V gene encodes CDR1 MRHNA and CDR2 SNTAGT. CDR3 DNA sequence: TGTGCCAGCAGTGTGGAGACAGCCACAGATACGCAGTATTTT. Protein product: CASSVETATDTQYF.

This clone was found once. J is TRBJ2-4 and V is TRBV27; TRBD2 agrees at 11 bases. The CDR3 is 18 amino acids. Germline V lookup: CDR1 MNHEY, CDR2 SMNVEV (reference sequence). The V and J ends lost 5 bases and 1 base, in that order; junction bases with no gene match: 10. The CDR3 DNA follows: TGTGCCAGCAGTGCCCTACTAGCGGGAGTTACTGCCAAAAACATTCAGTACTTC. It translates to CASSALLAGVTAKNIQYF.

This clone was seen once. The CDR3 DNA is TGTGCCTGGAGCTCCGGACTAGCGGGCGAGCAGTACTTC. Protein sequence: CAWSSGLAGEQYF. The V gene is TRBV30, the J gene TRBJ2-7, with TRBD2 identical over 11 bases. V was clipped by 3 bases and J by 6 bases; unmatched bases: 4. Germline CDR1 reads GTSNPN; CDR2 reads SVGIG (reference sequence). CDR3 size: 13 residues.

CDR3 region: CASSPPLAGDPGELFF. The CDR3 coding sequence is TGTGCCAGCAGCCCCCCACTAGCGGGAGACCCCGGGGAGCTGTTTTTT. V and J are TRBV9 and TRBJ2-2, with 11 bases fitting TRBD2. The CDR3 consists of 16 residues. The trim removed 4 bases at V and 6 bases at J, leaving 8 bases unmatched. Germline CDR1 and CDR2: SGDLS and YYNGEE.